A selection of T cell receptor beta chains follows, all from one sample in a study of blood T cells in healthy people across ages. Each CDR3 protein gets one entry after TCRdb re-called the 5' RACE reads with MiXCR. This sample has some 900,000 distinct CDR3 sequences, with around 49% found just once. Sample: blood. Receptors were obtained from a man aged 25-45 years in good health. Both conserved end residues are part of each CDR3. D genes are given only for firm matches. Only part of the rows carry a size: once, few, many, or a class if the clone is expanded.

V	J	D	size	DNA	CDR3
TRBV7-9	TRBJ2-7	-	-	TGTGCCAGCAGCCCGTATAACGAGCAGTACTTC	CASSPYNEQYF
TRBV10-3	TRBJ2-7	-	-	TGTGCCATCAGTGAGATCGGTGGCGAGCAGTACTTC	CAISEIGGEQYF
TRBV6-5	TRBJ1-4	TRBD1	few	TGTGCCAGCAGCAGAGGGGACAGTCCTAATGAAAAACTGTTTTTT	CASSRGDSPNEKLFF
TRBV5-1	TRBJ2-3	-	-	TGCGCCAGCAGCTTGTCAGGGGATGGAGATACGCAGTATTTT	CASSLSGDGDTQYF
TRBV25-1	TRBJ2-5	-	few	TGTGCCAGCAGTGAAGGGGAAACAGATGAGCAGTACTTC	CASSEGETDEQYF
TRBV10-3	TRBJ1-2	TRBD1	-	TGTGCCATCAGACCTCCGACAGGGGCCTATGGCTACACCTTC	CAIRPPTGAYGYTF
TRBV10-3	TRBJ2-5	TRBD1	few	TGTGCCATCAGCCTGACAGGGGGCAAAGAGACCCAGTACTTC	CAISLTGGKETQYF
TRBV11-3	TRBJ2-1	-	many	TGTGCCAGCAGCTTAGATCAAGCGGCAGGTGAGCAGTTCTTC	CASSLDQAAGEQFF
TRBV9	TRBJ2-2	-	-	TGTGCCAGCAGCCGACAGTTTCCCGGGGAGCTGTTTTTT	CASSRQFPGELFF
TRBV12-3/TRBV12-4	TRBJ2-5	TRBD2	few	TGTGCCAGCAGTTTATTCGGCGGGAGCCAAGAGACCCAGTACTTC	CASSLFGGSQETQYF
TRBV12-3/TRBV12-4	TRBJ2-7	-	few	TGTGCCAGCAGTTTCGAGGGAGGCGTCTACGAGCAGTACTTC	CASSFEGGVYEQYF
TRBV3-1	TRBJ2-7	TRBD1	-	TGTGCCAGCAGCCAAGAATGGATGCAGGGGGCTAGGGACGAGCAGTACTTC	CASSQEWMQGARDEQYF
TRBV18	TRBJ2-5	-	many	TGTGCCAGCAGTAGGTACCAAGAGACCCAGTACTTC	CASSRYQETQYF
TRBV7-2	TRBJ1-5	TRBD1	-	TGTGCCAGCAGCTTAGAGGGACAGGGATGGGGCAATCAGCCCCAGCATTTT	CASSLEGQGWGNQPQHF
TRBV4-2	TRBJ2-7	TRBD1	-	TGTGCCAGCAGCCAAGACAGGGGGCACTACGAGCAGTACTTC	CASSQDRGHYEQYF
TRBV7-2	TRBJ2-7	TRBD2	-	TGTGCCAGCAGCAGAGATAGCGGGGGGGCCAAAGAGCAGTACTTC	CASSRDSGGAKEQYF
TRBV7-9	TRBJ1-1	-	-	TGTGCCAGCAGCTTTGAGCCACTCTCTGAAGCTTTCTTT	CASSFEPLSEAFF
TRBV29-1	TRBJ1-2	TRBD1	few	TGCAGCGTCGCAGGGGGAACTAACTATGGCTACACCTTC	CSVAGGTNYGYTF
TRBV7-2	TRBJ2-3	TRBD2	-	TGTGCCAGCAGCCCCTCAGCGGGAGTGACAGATACGCAGTATTTT	CASSPSAGVTDTQYF
TRBV28	TRBJ2-5	-	few	TGTGCCAGCAGTCGTACAGGGCCCCAAGAGACCCAGTACTTC	CASSRTGPQETQYF
TRBV20-1	TRBJ2-7	-	-	TGCAGTGCTAGTAGCCAGACTCTTGTCCGAAACGAGCAGTACTTC	CSASSQTLVRNEQYF
TRBV28	TRBJ1-2	TRBD1	few	TGTGCCAGCAGTGATACAGGGACAGGGGGAGATTATGGCTACACCTTC	CASSDTGTGGDYGYTF
TRBV10-3	TRBJ1-6	-	-	TGTGCCACCAAGTCCCGGGACCTTTTCGGTAATTCACCCCTCCACTTT	CATKSRDLFGNSPLHF
TRBV5-1	TRBJ2-5	-	-	TGCGCCAGCAGCTTGGAAGGGTGGGAGACCCAGTACTTC	CASSLEGWETQYF
TRBV7-9	TRBJ2-3	TRBD2	-	TGTGCCAGCAGCTTAGTCTCGGGACTAGCGGGGTCAGATACGCAGTATTTT	CASSLVSGLAGSDTQYF
TRBV7-2	TRBJ1-2	-	-	TGTGCCAGCAGCCAGGGATTTGCTGGCTACACCTTC	CASSQGFAGYTF
TRBV6-5	TRBJ1-1	TRBD1	-	TGTGCCAGCACCTACGAGGCCCGGACAGGGGACACTGAAGCTTTCTTT	CASTYEARTGDTEAFF
TRBV4-2	TRBJ2-3	-	-	TGTGCCAGCAGCCAAGAGGGCGCCCATACAGATACGCAGTATTTT	CASSQEGAHTDTQYF
TRBV29-1	TRBJ2-5	TRBD2	-	TGCAGCGTCCCGGGTAGCGGGGTAGAGACCCAGTACTTC	CSVPGSGVETQYF
TRBV7-6	TRBJ2-3	-	-	TGTGCCAGCAGCTTATATCCCGGCACAGATACGCAGTATTTT	CASSLYPGTDTQYF
TRBV12-5	TRBJ2-1	TRBD1	-	TGTGCTAGTGGGCAAGGGACAGTGAGTGAGCAGTTCTTC	CASGQGTVSEQFF
TRBV20-1	TRBJ2-7	-	many	TGCAGTGCTAGAGGTTCCTACGAGCAGTACTTC	CSARGSYEQYF
TRBV24-1	TRBJ2-1	TRBD2	-	TGTGCCACCAGTGATTTTCGACTAGCGGGAGACAAATCGGGTGAGCAGTTCTTC	CATSDFRLAGDKSGEQFF
TRBV3-1	TRBJ2-6	-	-	TGTGCCAGCAGCCAAACCTCGTCCGGGGCCAACGTCCTGACTTTC	CASSQTSSGANVLTF
TRBV7-2	TRBJ1-2	TRBD1	-	TGTGCCAGCAGCTTAGCGGGACAGCCTTGGGGCTACACCTTC	CASSLAGQPWGYTF
TRBV6-6	TRBJ2-5	-	-	TGTGCCAGCAGTTATCATCACGGGGAGACCCAGTACTTC	CASSYHHGETQYF
TRBV9	TRBJ2-7	TRBD2	few	TGTGCCAGCAGCGTAGGAAGGACTAGCTCCTACGAGCAGTACTTC	CASSVGRTSSYEQYF
TRBV3-1	TRBJ2-7	-	-	TGTGCCAGCAGCCAAGTGCGTCGGGGGCCCTACGAGCAGTACTTC	CASSQVRRGPYEQYF
TRBV4-2	TRBJ2-7	TRBD2	many	TGTGCCAGCAGCCAAGAAGGAGCGGGGGCCTACGAGCAGTACTTC	CASSQEGAGAYEQYF
TRBV6-5	TRBJ2-7	-	-	TGTGCCAGCAGACAATGGGGGGCCCAGTACTTC	CASRQWGAQYF
TRBV6-5	TRBJ1-5	TRBD1	many	TGTGCCAGCAGTCTACCGGGACAGGGACAGCCCCAGCATTTT	CASSLPGQGQPQHF
TRBV2	TRBJ2-7	-	-	TGTGCCAGCAGACAGCAGTACGAGCAGTACTTC	CASRQQYEQYF
TRBV6-2/TRBV6-3	TRBJ2-1	-	-	TGTGCCAGCGCCCTGGGCAATGGGCAGTTCTTC	CASALGNGQFF
TRBV12-3/TRBV12-4	TRBJ1-2	TRBD1	-	TGTGCCAGCAGTTTAGGATTTGGGGACAGGCGGCAGTATGGCTACACCTTC	CASSLGFGDRRQYGYTF
TRBV4-2	TRBJ2-7	TRBD1	few	TGTGCCAGCAGCCAAGACGGGACAGGGAAAACTTACGAGCAGTACTTC	CASSQDGTGKTYEQYF
TRBV2	TRBJ2-7	TRBD2	-	TGTGCCAGCAGTGACTGGTTTGTGAGGGGACTAGCGGGGGGTATCTCCTACGAGCAGTACTTC	CASSDWFVRGLAGGISYEQYF
TRBV11-2	TRBJ2-7	-	few	TGTGCCAGCAGCTTAGAAACAAACGAGCAGTACTTC	CASSLETNEQYF
TRBV4-1	TRBJ2-3	-	-	TGCGCCAGCAGCCGAGAGGCCCATACGCAGTATTTT	CASSREAHTQYF
TRBV12-3/TRBV12-4	TRBJ2-7	-	-	TGTGCCAGCAGCTTCTTTATAGAAGATGGGGGGCAGTACTTC	CASSFFIEDGGQYF